What follows are 5 T cell receptor beta chains derived from one specimen sequenced in a study of blood T cell repertoires in COVID-19. The method was immunoSEQ multiplex PCR; TCRdb's version includes in-frame clones alone and lacks a portion of them. The repertoire holds 250,000 to 350,000 clones, more than 80% seen once, with approximately 7.5% in the top ten. Material for sequencing was peripheral blood. The receptors here all came from a woman younger than 45 with COVID-19, enrolled during active disease.

As DNA, the CDR3 is TGTGCCTGGAGTTTGGGGACAGGACCAACTAATGAAAAACTGTTTTTT. Amino acid sequence: CAWSLGTGPTNEKLFF. The genes are TRBV30 and TRBJ1-4, with 8 bases fitting TRBD1. CDR1 is GTSNPN, CDR2 SVGIG, per germline (reference sequence). There are 16 residues in the CDR3. The V gene end was trimmed by 2 bases and the J gene end by 0 bases; junction bases not matched to a gene: 5.

V and J are TRBV28 and TRBJ2-3; 8 positions agree with TRBD2. The germline V gene has CDR1 MDHEN and CDR2 SYDVKM. V lost 8 bases to trimming and J lost 0 bases; unmatched junction nucleotides: 10. CDR3 size: 16 residues. Here the CDR3 DNA reads TGTGCCAGCTTGGGACTAGAACTCCTCAGCACAGATACGCAGTATTTT. Amino acids: CASLGLELLSTDTQYF.

This chain connects TRBV18 to TRBJ1-1; the D gene is possibly TRBD1 (5 bases). The CDR3 consists of 15 residues. The V and J ends lost 2 bases and 1 base respectively, with 11 bases between them. Germline loops: CDR1 KGHSH, CDR2 LQKENI. The CDR3 here is CASSPGGLRNTEAFF. The CDR3 coding sequence is TGTGCCAGCTCACCAGGGGGGTTGCGGAACACTGAAGCTTTCTTT.

J is TRBJ2-5 and V is TRBV11-2; D possibly corresponds to TRBD1 (6 bases). The V gene lost 5 bases and the J gene lost 2 bases, with 9 bases spanning the gap. Germline loops: CDR1 SGHAT, CDR2 FQNNGV. This CDR3 region has 13 residues. The CDR3 loop reads CASSGTHQETQYF. CDR3 nucleotide sequence: TGTGCCAGCAGCGGGACACATCAAGAGACCCAGTACTTC.

The V and J genes are TRBV11-2 and TRBJ2-1; D not certain. Trimming left V 4 bases short and J 9 bases short, with 7 bases between. This CDR3 contains 11 residues. Germline CDR1 SGHAT, CDR2 FQNNGV. Here the CDR3 DNA reads TGTGCCAGCAGCTCAAGTAGTGAGCAGTTCTTC. Protein: CASSSSSEQFF.